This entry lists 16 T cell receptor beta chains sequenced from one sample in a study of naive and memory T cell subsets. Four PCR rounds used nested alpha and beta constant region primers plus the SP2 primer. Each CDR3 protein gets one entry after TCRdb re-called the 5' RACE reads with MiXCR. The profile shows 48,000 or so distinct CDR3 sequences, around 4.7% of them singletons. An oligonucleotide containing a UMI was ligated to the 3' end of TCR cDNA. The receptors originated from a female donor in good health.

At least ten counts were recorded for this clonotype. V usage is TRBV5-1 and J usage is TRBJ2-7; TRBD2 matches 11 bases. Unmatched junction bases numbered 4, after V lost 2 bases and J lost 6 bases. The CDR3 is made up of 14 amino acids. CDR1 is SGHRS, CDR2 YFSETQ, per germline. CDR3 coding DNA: TGCGCCAGCAGCTTTACTAGCGGGAGCGGCGAGCAGTACTTC. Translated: CASSFTSGSGEQYF.

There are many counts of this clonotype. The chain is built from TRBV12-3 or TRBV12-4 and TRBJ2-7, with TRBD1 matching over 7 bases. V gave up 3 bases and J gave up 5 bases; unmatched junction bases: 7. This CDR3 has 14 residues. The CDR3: CASSLSRGLNEQYF. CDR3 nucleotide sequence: TGTGCCAGCAGTTTGAGCAGGGGGTTGAACGAGCAGTACTTC.

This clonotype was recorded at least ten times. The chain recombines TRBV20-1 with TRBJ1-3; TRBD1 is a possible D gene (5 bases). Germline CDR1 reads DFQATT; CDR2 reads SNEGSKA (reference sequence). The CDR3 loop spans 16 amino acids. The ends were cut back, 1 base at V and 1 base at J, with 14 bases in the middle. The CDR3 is CSARVYGTSSGNTIYF. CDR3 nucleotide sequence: TGCAGTGCTAGAGTCTATGGGACGTCTTCTGGAAACACCATATATTTT.

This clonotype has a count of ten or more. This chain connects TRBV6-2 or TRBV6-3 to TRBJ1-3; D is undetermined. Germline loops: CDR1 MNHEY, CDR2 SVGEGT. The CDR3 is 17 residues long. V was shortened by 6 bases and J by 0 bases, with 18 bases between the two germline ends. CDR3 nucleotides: TGTGCCAGCAGAGACACCCCGTGGCTCAGCTCTGGAAACACCATATATTTT. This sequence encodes CASRDTPWLSSGNTIYF.

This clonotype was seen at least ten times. The CDR3: CASSFNSPLHF. Written as DNA, the CDR3 is TGTGCCAGCAGCTTTAATTCACCCCTCCACTTT. The chain joins TRBV7-2 to TRBJ1-6; D is undetermined. The CDR3 length is 11 residues. Germline-derived CDR1 and CDR2 are SGHTA and FQGNSA. Trimming took off 3 bases at V and 6 bases at J, with 0 bases between the two ends.

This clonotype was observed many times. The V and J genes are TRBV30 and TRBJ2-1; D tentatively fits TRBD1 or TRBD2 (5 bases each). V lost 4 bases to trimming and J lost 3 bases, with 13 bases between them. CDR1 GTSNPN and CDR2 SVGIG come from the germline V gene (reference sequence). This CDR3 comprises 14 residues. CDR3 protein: CAWKGTTNYNEQFF. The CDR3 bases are TGTGCCTGGAAAGGGACCACAAACTACAATGAGCAGTTCTTC.

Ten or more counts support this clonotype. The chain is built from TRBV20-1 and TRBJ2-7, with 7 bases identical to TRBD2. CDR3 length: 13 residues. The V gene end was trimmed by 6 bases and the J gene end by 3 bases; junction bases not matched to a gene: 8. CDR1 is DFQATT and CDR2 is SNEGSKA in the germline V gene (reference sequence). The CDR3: CSAGRSGLYEQYF. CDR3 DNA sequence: TGCAGTGCCGGGAGGAGCGGGCTCTACGAGCAGTACTTC.

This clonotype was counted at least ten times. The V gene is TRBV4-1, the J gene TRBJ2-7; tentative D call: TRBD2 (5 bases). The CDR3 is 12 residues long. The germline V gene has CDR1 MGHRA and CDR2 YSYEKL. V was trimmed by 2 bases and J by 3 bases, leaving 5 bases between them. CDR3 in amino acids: CASSQSGYEQYF. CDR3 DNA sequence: TGCGCCAGCAGCCAAAGCGGCTACGAGCAGTACTTC.

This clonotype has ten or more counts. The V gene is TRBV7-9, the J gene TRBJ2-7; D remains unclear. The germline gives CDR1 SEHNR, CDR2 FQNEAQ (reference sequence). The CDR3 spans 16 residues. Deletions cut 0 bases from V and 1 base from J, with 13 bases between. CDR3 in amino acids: CASSLALNPLSYEQYF. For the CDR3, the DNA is TGTGCCAGCAGCTTAGCCCTGAACCCACTTTCCTACGAGCAGTACTTC. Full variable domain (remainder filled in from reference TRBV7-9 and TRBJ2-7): DTGVSQNPRHKITKRGQNVTFRCDPISEHNRLYWYRQTLGQGPEFLTYFQNEAQLEKSRLLSDRFSAERPKGSFSTLEIQRTEQGDSAMYLCASSLALNPLSYEQYFGPGTRLTVT.

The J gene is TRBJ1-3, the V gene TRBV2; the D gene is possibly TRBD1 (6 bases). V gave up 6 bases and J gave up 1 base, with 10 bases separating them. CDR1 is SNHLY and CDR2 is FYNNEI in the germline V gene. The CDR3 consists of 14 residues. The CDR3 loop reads CASRQGSSGNTIYF. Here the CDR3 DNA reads TGTGCCAGCAGACAGGGTTCTTCTGGAAACACCATATATTTT.

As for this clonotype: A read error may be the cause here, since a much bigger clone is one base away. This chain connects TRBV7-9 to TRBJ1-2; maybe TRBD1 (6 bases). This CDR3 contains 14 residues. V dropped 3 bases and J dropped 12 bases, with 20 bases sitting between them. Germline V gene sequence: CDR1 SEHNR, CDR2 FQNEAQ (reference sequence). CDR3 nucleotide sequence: TGTGCCAGCAGCTTTCAGAACGTGGGGGGCGGCGACACCTTC. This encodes CASSFQNVGGGDTF.

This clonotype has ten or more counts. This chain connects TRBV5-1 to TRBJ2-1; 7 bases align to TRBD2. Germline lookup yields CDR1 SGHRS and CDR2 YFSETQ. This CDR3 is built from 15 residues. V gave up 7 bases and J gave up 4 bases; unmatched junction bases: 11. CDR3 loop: CASRPSVREYNEQFF. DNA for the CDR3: TGCGCCAGCCGGCCATCCGTGCGGGAGTACAATGAGCAGTTCTTC. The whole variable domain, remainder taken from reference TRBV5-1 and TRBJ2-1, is KAGVTQTPRYLIKTRGQQVTLSCSPISGHRSVSWYQQTPGQGLQFLFEYFSETQRNKGNFPGRFSGRQFSNSRSEMNVSTLELGDSALYLCASRPSVREYNEQFFGPGTRLTVL.

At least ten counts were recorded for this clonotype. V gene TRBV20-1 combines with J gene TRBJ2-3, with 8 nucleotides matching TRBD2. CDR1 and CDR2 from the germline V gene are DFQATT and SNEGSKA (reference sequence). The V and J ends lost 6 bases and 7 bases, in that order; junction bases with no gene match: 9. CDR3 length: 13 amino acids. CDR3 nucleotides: TGCAGTGCCCCCGGGACTAGGAGGTATACGCAGTATTTT. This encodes CSAPGTRRYTQYF.

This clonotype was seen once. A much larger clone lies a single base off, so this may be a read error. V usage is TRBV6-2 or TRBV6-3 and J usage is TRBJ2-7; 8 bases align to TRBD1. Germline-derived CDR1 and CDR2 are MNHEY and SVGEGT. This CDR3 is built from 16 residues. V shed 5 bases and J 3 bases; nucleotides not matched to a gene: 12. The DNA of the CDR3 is TGTGCCAGCAGTGCCGACAGGGGAATTGGAGTCTACGAGCAGTACTTC. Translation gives CASSADRGIGVYEQYF.

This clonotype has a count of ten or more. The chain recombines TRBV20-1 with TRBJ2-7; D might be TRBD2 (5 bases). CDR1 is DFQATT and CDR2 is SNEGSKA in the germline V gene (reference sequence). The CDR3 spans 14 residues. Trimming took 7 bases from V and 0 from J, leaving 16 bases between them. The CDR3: CSGAVSAYSYEQYF. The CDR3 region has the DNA TGCAGTGGAGCGGTTAGCGCGTACTCCTACGAGCAGTACTTC.

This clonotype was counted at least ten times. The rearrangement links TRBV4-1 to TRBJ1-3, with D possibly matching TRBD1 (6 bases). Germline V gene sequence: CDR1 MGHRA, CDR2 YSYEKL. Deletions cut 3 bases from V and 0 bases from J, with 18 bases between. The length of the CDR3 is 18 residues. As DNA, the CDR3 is TGCGCCAGCAGCCATCTGGGAATCTTGGGACACTCTGGAAACACCATATATTTT. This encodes CASSHLGILGHSGNTIYF.